Detailed here is one T cell receptor (beta chain). The repertoire was sequenced with immunoSEQ multiplex PCR; TCRdb's copy has only in-frame clones and lacks some. The sample has 140,000 or so clones, 80% to 95% seen once. The sample belongs to a study of control samples from healthy donors and cancer patients. Germline assignment: CDR1 GTSNPN and CDR2 SVGIG (reference sequence). The CDR3 is made up of 14 amino acids. V lost 1 base to trimming and J lost 2 bases; unmatched junction nucleotides: 2. This receptor was identified in a young man in good health. V is TRBV30 and J is TRBJ2-3, with 8 bases aligning to TRBD1. The sequencing input was blood. CDR3 sequence reads: CAWSGDRTTDTQYF. The CDR3 region has the DNA TGTGCCTGGAGTGGGGACAGGACCACAGATACGCAGTATTTT.